This T cell receptor (beta chain) was documented in a study of response to subunit inactivated influenza vaccine (dated by TCRdb to 2017 to 2018). Notes on the research overall: Deep quantitative profiling of the T cell receptor repertoire was used in the study to follow responses to a trivalent subunit inactivated influenza vaccine.

The study at large found these results: It was suggested by the authors that each seasonal influenza vaccination may recruit only a limited number of new T cells.

Measured from the cysteine to the phenylalanine, the CDR3 is 18 residues long. The only DNA kept is the CDR3, 54 bases in frame from the first base. Trimming at the junction amounts to 0 bases on V and 0 bases on J, and the germline ends lie 12 bases apart. CDR1 is given as LGHNA and CDR2 as YNFKEQ, both from the germline V gene. The library was made by RT-PCR. Sequenced using an Illumina HiSeq 2500. TCRdb took the public reads, trimmed them with fastp at Q25, ran MiXCR for clone calling and kept in-frame beta chains. When rows share a CDR3 protein, they turn into one entry using the most common DNA and genes. Within this sample are under 950,000 distinct CDR3 sequences, with 21% of them counted one time only. The ten largest clonotypes hold roughly 10% of the sample. As to this clonotype: The antigen this receptor binds is unknown. It has no much larger one-base neighbor in the sample; base qualities were not kept.

The rearrangement combines TRBV4-2 with TRBJ2-6; the D gene remains uncertain. This clonotype was obtained from a man between 50 and 59 years old who received an inactivated influenza vaccine. Donor details come from another sample of the same person, matched by shared clones. This material consisted of PBMCs from blood, taken more than 4 days after vaccination. The encoded CDR3 is CASSQEVLGYSGANVLTF. The DNA sequence is TGTGCCAGCAGCCAAGAAGTTCTCGGATACTCTGGGGCCAACGTCCTGACTTTC.